A single sample is the source of the 3 T cell receptor beta chains below, sequenced in a study of beta chain features in type 1 diabetes. Study-wide points: Among patients with Type 1 diabetes, TCRB CDR3s were moderately but significantly shorter in every one of the four CD4+ subsets.

Their antigen targets remain unknown. The entirety of the isolated RNA underwent reverse transcription, so expressed TCRB transcripts were sequenced. This table comes from immunoSEQ multiplex PCR, and its TCRdb copy is limited to in-frame clones, with some not included. The sample includes roughly 280,000 clones, about 23% of them seen just once. The specimen was naive CD4+ T cells from blood. These receptors all come from a woman younger than 45 with type 1 diabetes.

V is TRBV27 and J is TRBJ1-2, with 8 nucleotides matching TRBD1. Losses at the gene ends were 4 bases for V and 3 bases for J; bases not matched to a gene: 7. Germline V gene sequence: CDR1 MNHEY, CDR2 SMNVEV (reference sequence). The CDR3 runs to 15 residues. The CDR3 here is CASSSPATGDYGYTF. CDR3 nucleotide sequence: TGTGCCAGCAGTTCGCCGGCGACAGGGGACTATGGCTACACCTTC.

There are a few counts of this clone. J is TRBJ2-7 and V is TRBV11-2, with TRBD2 matching 10 bases. Germline CDR1 and CDR2: SGHAT and FQNNGV. Unmatched junction bases numbered 9, after V lost 5 bases and J lost 11 bases. The CDR3 is 13 amino acids. The CDR3 DNA sequence: TGTGCCAGCAGCACGTCACTAGCGGGGTATAAGTACTTC. This encodes CASSTSLAGYKYF. Full variable domain (rest looked up from reference TRBV11-2 and TRBJ2-7): EAGVAQSPRYKIIEKRQSVAFWCNPISGHATLYWYQQILGQGPKLLIQFQNNGVVDDSQLPKDRFSAERLKGVDSTLKIQPAKLEDSAVYLCASSTSLAGYKYFGPGTRLTVT.

The V call is TRBV5-1, the J call TRBJ2-7, with D perhaps matching TRBD2 (5 bases). The V end lost 4 bases, the J end lost 3 bases, and 20 bases lay between the germline ends. The length of the CDR3 is 16 residues. Per germline, CDR1 SGHRS and CDR2 YFSETQ. DNA for the CDR3: TGCGCCAGCAGCCCGAGGGCGGCCCCCGACTTCTACGAGCAGTACTTC. It specifies CASSPRAAPDFYEQYF.